This T cell receptor (beta chain) was obtained from a study of cytotoxic CD8 clonotypes in ibrutinib-treated CLL (dated by TCRdb to about 2021). Looking at the study overall: The cohort had about ten relapsed/refractory and roughly 14 treatment-naive patients; under 18 were IGHV unmutated. Partial responses were observed in 24 patients and complete responses in 2; after a median follow-up of roughly 72 months, remission was maintained in 15 or so patients and progression was observed in about twelve. Samples at response were collected after a median of 12 months of treatment, with a range of 6 to 36 months. An average of 255,043 productive templates and 94,082 productive rearrangements was obtained per sample. Longitudinal samples were obtainable from about 30% of the 86 participants in the trial. Cryopreserved peripheral blood mononuclear cells were obtained prior to treatment, at the time of response, and at either disease progression or sustained remission. Every sample from remission and from progressive disease was obtained while the patients were still on ibrutinib. What the research found in general, with its limitations: Clonality increased at ibrutinib response, stayed stable in sustained remission, and fell back toward baseline at progression. Baseline clonality was found to be higher than that of age-matched healthy donors and was strongly correlated with circulating CD8+ T-cell counts. Sampling times were not matched between sustained-remission and progressing patients, and lymph node repertoires were not studied. Public clonotypes were rare and either contracted or stayed stable during treatment, and the rise in clonality at ibrutinib response reflected the expansion of private clonotypes.

The sample's time point label, decoded: 24 months on ibrutinib. Roughly 1.9 micrograms of genomic DNA were extracted from cryopreserved PBMCs for TCR beta library preparation. Longitudinal blood samples from CLL patients on ibrutinib monotherapy were analyzed using high-throughput TCR beta sequencing. The patients took part in an open-label, single-center phase 2 trial of ibrutinib monotherapy. CDR1 and CDR2 are read off the germline V gene as LGHNA and YNFKEQ. V and J are trimmed by 1 base and 3 bases, and the gene matches miss 3 bases of the junction. The CDR3 spans 14 residues, from the cysteine through the phenylalanine. This entry keeps only the CDR3 DNA: 42 bases, framed from base 1. Each clonotype received, on average, approximately 9.9x coverage in deep resolution sequencing performed on a MiSeq, where the target depth lay between 1 in 1 million and 1 in 200,000 T cells. TCR beta libraries were generated with the immunoSEQ hsTCRB Kit. In the original analysis: Data were analyzed with ImmunoSEQ Data Assistant and ImmunoSEQ Analyzer, with V, D and J genes assigned per IMGT definitions. Clonality, which ranges from 0 to 1, was calculated by subtracting the normalized Shannon entropy of productive rearrangement frequencies from one. Public clonotype analysis was restricted to overrepresented clonotypes comprising at least 0.05% of each patient's repertoire. Repertoires from about a dozen age-matched healthy donors in immuneACCESS were used as clonality controls. Imported from immuneACCESS, the table was reduced by TCRdb to in-frame sequences with V and J called. These copies leave out some clones; in studies compared against another copy, an unresolved V gene accounts for under half, and the cause of the remainder is not known. Clone size and the V and J calls come from that table; the DNA yielded D and trimming. The sample yields roughly 42,000 clones; about 65% were counted once. Approximately 21% of the sample is taken by the ten largest.

For this clone: Its antigen remains undetermined. Per-base qualities were not stored, and no clone one base away is much larger.

The material was PBMCs, obtained after 24 months of ibrutinib treatment. This receptor was taken from a human donor with chronic lymphocytic leukemia. The sequence joins TRBV4-2 to TRBJ2-7, with TRBD1 matching 7 junction bases. The CDR3 in this case is CASSQGQGVYEQYF. The DNA is as follows: TGTGCCAGCAGCCAAGGACAGGGCGTCTACGAGCAGTACTTC.